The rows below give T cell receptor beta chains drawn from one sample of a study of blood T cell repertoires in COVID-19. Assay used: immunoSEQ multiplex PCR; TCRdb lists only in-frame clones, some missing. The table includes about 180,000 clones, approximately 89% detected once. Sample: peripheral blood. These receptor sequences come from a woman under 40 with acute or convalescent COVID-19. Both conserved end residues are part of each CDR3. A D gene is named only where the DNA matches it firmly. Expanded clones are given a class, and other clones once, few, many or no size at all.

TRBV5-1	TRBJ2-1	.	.	TGCGCCAGCAGCTCGCAGGAGGCATACAATGAGCAGTTCTTC	CASSSQEAYNEQFF
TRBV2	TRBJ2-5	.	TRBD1	TGTGCCAGCAGTGACACAGGGGGAGAGACCCAGTACTTC	CASSDTGGETQYF
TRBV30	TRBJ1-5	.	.	TGTGCCTGGAGTAGGACGGGGACAAGGCCCCAGCATTTT	CAWSRTGTRPQHF
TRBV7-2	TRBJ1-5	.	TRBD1	TGTGCCAGCAGCCTGGGACAGGGGTGGAAGCCCCAGCATTTT	CASSLGQGWKPQHF
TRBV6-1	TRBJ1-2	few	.	TGTGCCAGCAGTGACCCTTATGGCTACACCTTC	CASSDPYGYTF
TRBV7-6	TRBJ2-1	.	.	TGTGCCAGCAGCTTGTCGGGTGAGCAGTTCTTC	CASSLSGEQFF
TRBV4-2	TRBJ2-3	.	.	TGTGCCTCAAAGGGAGATCGCACAGATACGCAGTATTTT	CASKGDRTDTQYF
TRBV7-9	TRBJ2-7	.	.	TGTGCCAGCAGCTCGAACAGGGATTGGTCCTACGAGCAGTACTTC	CASSSNRDWSYEQYF
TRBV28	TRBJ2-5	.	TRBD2	TGTGCCAGCAGTCTTACTAGCGGGAGGGCCTCAGAGACCCAGTACTTC	CASSLTSGRASETQYF
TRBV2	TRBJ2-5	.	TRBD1	TGTGCCAGCAGGACAGGGGGCGGGGGTCTCCAAGAGACCCAGTACTTC	CASRTGGGGLQETQYF
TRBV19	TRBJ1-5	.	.	TGTGCCAGTAGTATAGAGCGGGGGGAGCCCCAGCATTTT	CASSIERGEPQHF
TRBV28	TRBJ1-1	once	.	TGTGCCAGCAGTTCGGGACAAAACACTGAAGCTTTCTTT	CASSSGQNTEAFF
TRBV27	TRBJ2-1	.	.	TGTGCCAGCAGTTTATGGGGGCGAGATGAGCAGTTCTTC	CASSLWGRDEQFF
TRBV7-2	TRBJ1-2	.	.	TGTGCCAGCAGCTTGACCCGGGATCGCTACACCTTC	CASSLTRDRYTF
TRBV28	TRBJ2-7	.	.	TGTGCCAGCAGTCCGAGGGACGAGCAGTACTTC	CASSPRDEQYF
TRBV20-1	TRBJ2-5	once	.	TGCAGTGCTAGTAGCGGAGAAAAAGAGACCCAGTACTTC	CSASSGEKETQYF
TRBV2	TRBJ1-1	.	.	TGTGCCAGCACGGGGGTCGGCACTGAAGCTTTCTTT	CASTGVGTEAFF
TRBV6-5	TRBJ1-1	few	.	TGTGCCAGCAGTTACTCAGCAGGGATGGAGGCTTTCTTT	CASSYSAGMEAFF
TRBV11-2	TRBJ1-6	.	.	TGTGCCAGCAGCTTACTGAGGAGCTCCTATAATTCACCCCTCCACTTT	CASSLLRSSYNSPLHF
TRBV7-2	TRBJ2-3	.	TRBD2	TGTGCCAGCAGCGTCGCGGGAGCAGATACGCAGTATTTT	CASSVAGADTQYF
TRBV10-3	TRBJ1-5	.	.	TGTGCCATCAGTGAGGCAGGGTCCAATCAGCCCCAGCATTTT	CAISEAGSNQPQHF
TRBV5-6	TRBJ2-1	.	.	TGTGCCAGCAGCTTGCGGCAGGGGTCGCCTGGGCAGTTCTTC	CASSLRQGSPGQFF
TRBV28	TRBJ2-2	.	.	TGTGCCAGCAGTTTATTAGGCCAGGGAGGCGCCGGGGAGCTGTTTTTT	CASSLLGQGGAGELFF
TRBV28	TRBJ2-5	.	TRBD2	TGTGCCAGCAGTGGGGGATTAGCGGGGCCCGCGGAGACCCAGTACTTC	CASSGGLAGPAETQYF
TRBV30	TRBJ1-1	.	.	TGTGCCTGGAGTGAGACTGGATACACTGAAGCTTTCTTT	CAWSETGYTEAFF
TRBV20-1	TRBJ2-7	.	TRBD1	TGCAGTGCTGGTGACAGGGGGCGATCCTACGAGCAGTACTTC	CSAGDRGRSYEQYF
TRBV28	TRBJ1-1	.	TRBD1	TGTGCCAGCAGAGATCCCGGGACAGGCGCTTTCTTT	CASRDPGTGAFF
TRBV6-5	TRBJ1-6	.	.	TGTGCCAGCACACAGGGTCGCGCCTATAATTCACCCCTCCACTTT	CASTQGRAYNSPLHF
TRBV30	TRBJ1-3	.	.	TGTGCCTGGAAGGGGTGGGGCTCCTCTGGAAACACCATATATTTT	CAWKGWGSSGNTIYF